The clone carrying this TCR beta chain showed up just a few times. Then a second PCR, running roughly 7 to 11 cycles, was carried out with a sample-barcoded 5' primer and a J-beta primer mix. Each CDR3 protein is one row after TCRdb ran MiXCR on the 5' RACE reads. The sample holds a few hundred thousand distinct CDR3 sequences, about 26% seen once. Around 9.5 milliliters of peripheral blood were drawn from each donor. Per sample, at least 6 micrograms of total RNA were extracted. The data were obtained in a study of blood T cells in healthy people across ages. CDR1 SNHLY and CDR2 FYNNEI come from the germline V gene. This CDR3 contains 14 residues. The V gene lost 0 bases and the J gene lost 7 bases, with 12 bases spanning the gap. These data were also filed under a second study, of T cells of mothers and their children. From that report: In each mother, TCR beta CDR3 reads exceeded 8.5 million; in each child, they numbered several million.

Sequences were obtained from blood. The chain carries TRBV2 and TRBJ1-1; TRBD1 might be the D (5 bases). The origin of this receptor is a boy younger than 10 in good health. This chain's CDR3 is CASSEAGGKVEAFF. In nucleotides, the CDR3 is TGTGCCAGCAGTGAAGCTGGGGGGAAGGTTGAAGCTTTCTTT.